The source of this TCR beta chain is a study of OX40 agonist ivuxolimab in advanced cancers. TCRdb's table, derived via immunoSEQ multiplex PCR, lists solely in-frame clones and lacks some. In the table there are tens of thousands of clones, approximately 83% of which are singletons. The CDR3 totals 13 residues. Germline V gene sequence: CDR1 ENHRY, CDR2 SYGVKD. Trimming removed 6 bases from V and 2 bases from J, with 10 bases in between. The gene calls are TRBV10-3 and TRBJ2-5; no clear D. This sample comprised CD4+ or CD8+ T cells sorted from blood, obtained in a trial of the OX40 agonist ivuxolimab. The source of this sequence is an adult with an advanced solid tumor such as melanoma, head and neck, liver or kidney cancer. CDR3 loop: CAIRTQAQETQYF. CDR3 bases: TGTGCCATCAGGACGCAAGCACAAGAGACCCAGTACTTC.